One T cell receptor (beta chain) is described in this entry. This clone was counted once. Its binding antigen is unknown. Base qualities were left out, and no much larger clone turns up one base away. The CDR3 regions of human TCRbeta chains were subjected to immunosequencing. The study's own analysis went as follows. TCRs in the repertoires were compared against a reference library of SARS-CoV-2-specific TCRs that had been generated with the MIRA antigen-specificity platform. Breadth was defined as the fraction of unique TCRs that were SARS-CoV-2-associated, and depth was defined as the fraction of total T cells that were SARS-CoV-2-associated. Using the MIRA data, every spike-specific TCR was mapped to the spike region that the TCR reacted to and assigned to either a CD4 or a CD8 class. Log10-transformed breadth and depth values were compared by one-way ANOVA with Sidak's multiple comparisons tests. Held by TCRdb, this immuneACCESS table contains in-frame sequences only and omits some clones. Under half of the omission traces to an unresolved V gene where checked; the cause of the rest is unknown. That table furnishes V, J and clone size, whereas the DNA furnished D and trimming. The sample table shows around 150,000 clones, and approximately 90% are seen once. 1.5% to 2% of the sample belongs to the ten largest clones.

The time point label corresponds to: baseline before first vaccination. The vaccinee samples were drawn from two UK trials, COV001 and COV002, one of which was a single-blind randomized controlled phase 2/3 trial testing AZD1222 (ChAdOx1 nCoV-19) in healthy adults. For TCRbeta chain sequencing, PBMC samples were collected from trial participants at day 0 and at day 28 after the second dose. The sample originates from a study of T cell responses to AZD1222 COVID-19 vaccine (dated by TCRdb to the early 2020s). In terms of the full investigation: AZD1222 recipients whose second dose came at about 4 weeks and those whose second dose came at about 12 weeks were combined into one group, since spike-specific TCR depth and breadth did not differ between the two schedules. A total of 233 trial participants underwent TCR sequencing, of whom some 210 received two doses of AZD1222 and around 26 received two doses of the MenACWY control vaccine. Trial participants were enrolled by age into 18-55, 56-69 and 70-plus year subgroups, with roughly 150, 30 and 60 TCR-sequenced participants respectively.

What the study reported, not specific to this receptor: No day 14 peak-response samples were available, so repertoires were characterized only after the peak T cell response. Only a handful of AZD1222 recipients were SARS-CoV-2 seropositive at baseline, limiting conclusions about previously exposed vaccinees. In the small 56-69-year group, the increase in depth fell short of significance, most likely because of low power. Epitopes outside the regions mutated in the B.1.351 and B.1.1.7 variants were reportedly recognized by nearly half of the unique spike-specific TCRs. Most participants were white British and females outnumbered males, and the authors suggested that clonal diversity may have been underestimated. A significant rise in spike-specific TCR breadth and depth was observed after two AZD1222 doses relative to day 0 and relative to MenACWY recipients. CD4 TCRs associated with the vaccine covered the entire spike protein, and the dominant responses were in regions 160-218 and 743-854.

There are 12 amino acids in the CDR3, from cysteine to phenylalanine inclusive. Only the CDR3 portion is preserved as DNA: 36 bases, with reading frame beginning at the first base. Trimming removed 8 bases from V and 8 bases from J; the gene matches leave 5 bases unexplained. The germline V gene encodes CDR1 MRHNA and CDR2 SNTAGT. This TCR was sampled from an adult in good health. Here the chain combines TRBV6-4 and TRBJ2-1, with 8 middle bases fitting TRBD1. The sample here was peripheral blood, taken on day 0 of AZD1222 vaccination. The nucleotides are TGTGCCAGCCCTCAGGGGGCACATGAGCAGTTCTTC. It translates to CASPQGAHEQFF.